Listed below are T cell receptor beta chains from one sample, sequenced in a study of response to subunit inactivated influenza vaccine. TCRdb reanalysed the RT-PCR reads using MiXCR and keeps one entry per CDR3 protein. Among just under 550,000 distinct CDR3 sequences listed, roughly 25% were seen once. These same data were also listed under a study on T cells expressing NK-cell markers.

The sample in question was CD4+ T cells sorted from PBMCs, obtained about 13 days after vaccination. These receptors were collected from a man aged 45 to 65 who received an inactivated influenza vaccine. CDR3s include the opening cysteine and the closing phenylalanine or tryptophan. Fields, in order: D gene, J gene, clone size, V gene, CDR3 DNA, CDR3 protein. D genes are given only for firm matches. For some rows the clone size is stated as once, few or many, or as a class when expanded; others skip it.

TRBD1	TRBJ1-1	.	TRBV10-3	TGTGCCATCAGTAAGACAGGGATAAACACTGAAGCTTTCTTT	CAISKTGINTEAFF
.	TRBJ2-3	few	TRBV15	TGTGCCACCAGCAGAGACCGGAACGCGCAGTATTTT	CATSRDRNAQYF
TRBD2	TRBJ2-1	.	TRBV14	TGTGCCAGCAGCCAAGGGGCTAGCGGTAACAATGAGCAGTTCTTC	CASSQGASGNNEQFF
.	TRBJ2-7	.	TRBV11-2	TGTGCCAGCAGCTTAGATTTTGCACAGTCCTACGAGCAGTACTTC	CASSLDFAQSYEQYF
.	TRBJ2-7	.	TRBV6-1	TGTGCCAGCAGCCCAAGAGGCGGGACTGGATACGAGCAGTACTTC	CASSPRGGTGYEQYF
TRBD1	TRBJ2-5	.	TRBV6-2/TRBV6-3	TGTGCCAGCAGTTCAGGGGGAAGGGCCGAAGAGACCCAGTACTTC	CASSSGGRAEETQYF
.	TRBJ2-2	few	TRBV12-3/TRBV12-4	TGTGCCAGCAGTTTGACTATCGGGGAGCTGTTTTTT	CASSLTIGELFF
.	TRBJ2-2	.	TRBV24-1	TGTGCCACCAGTAGATCCGGGGAGCTGTTTTTT	CATSRSGELFF
.	TRBJ2-7	few	TRBV20-1	TGCAGTGCTAGAGGGGGGGTTAACTCCTACGAGCAGTACTTC	CSARGGVNSYEQYF
.	TRBJ2-3	many	TRBV28	TGTGCCAGCAGTTTCGCTGATACGCAGTATTTT	CASSFADTQYF
.	TRBJ1-1	many	TRBV4-2	TGTGCCAGCAGCCAAGCTGGAGGAGCGAACACTGAAGCTTTCTTT	CASSQAGGANTEAFF
.	TRBJ1-1	.	TRBV12-3/TRBV12-4	TGTGCCAGCCAGACTAGGGGGGACACTGAAGCTTTCTTT	CASQTRGDTEAFF
TRBD2	TRBJ2-7	.	TRBV10-3	TGTGCCATCAGTCCTGGGAAAGCGGGAGGGACCTACGAGCAGTACTTC	CAISPGKAGGTYEQYF
TRBD2	TRBJ2-1	few	TRBV4-2	TGTGCCAGCAGCCAAGTAGGGCGGGGACTAGCGGGAAGTGAGCAGTTCTTC	CASSQVGRGLAGSEQFF
.	TRBJ2-7	few	TRBV7-8	TGTGCCAGCAGCTTAGGGTCAATCTACGAGCAGTACTTC	CASSLGSIYEQYF
TRBD2	TRBJ2-7	.	TRBV29-1	TGCAGCGTTGAACGGACTAGCGGGGGCCACGAGCAGTACTTC	CSVERTSGGHEQYF
.	TRBJ1-1	.	TRBV14	TGTGCCAGCAGCCAAGCGCAAGGGGGTTGGGCTGAAGCTTTCTTT	CASSQAQGGWAEAFF
.	TRBJ1-2	.	TRBV20-1	TGCAGTGCTGCGGGGTGGGGCTACACCTTC	CSAAGWGYTF
TRBD1	TRBJ1-2	.	TRBV7-2	TGTGCCAGCAGCAGGACAGGGACGAGAGGCTACACCTTC	CASSRTGTRGYTF
TRBD2	TRBJ2-2	many	TRBV12-3/TRBV12-4	TGTGCCAGCACGGGAGGGATCGGGGAGCTGTTTTTT	CASTGGIGELFF
TRBD1	TRBJ2-1	few	TRBV6-5	TGTGCCAGCAGTTACCCAGGACAGGGGGCTGGTGAGCAGTTCTTC	CASSYPGQGAGEQFF
.	TRBJ2-3	few	TRBV15	TGTGCCACCAGCAGAGCCGGCACAGATACGCAGTATTTT	CATSRAGTDTQYF
.	TRBJ2-7	few	TRBV10-3	TGTGCCACAGGACAGAGCTCCTACGAGCAGTACTTC	CATGQSSYEQYF
.	TRBJ1-6	.	TRBV12-3/TRBV12-4	TGTGCCAGCAGCGAGACCAATGGAAATTCACCCCTCCACTTT	CASSETNGNSPLHF
.	TRBJ2-3	many	TRBV10-3	TGTGCCATCAGTGAGTCGAAGGCCGAGAGCACAGATACGCAGTATTTT	CAISESKAESTDTQYF
TRBD1	TRBJ1-1	.	TRBV9	TGTGCCAGCAGTGAATACCGGGACAGGGCGACTGAAGCTTTCTTT	CASSEYRDRATEAFF
.	TRBJ2-1	few	TRBV5-1	TGCGCCAGCAGCGCTTACAGGACGCACAATTACAATGAGCAGTTCTTC	CASSAYRTHNYNEQFF
TRBD1	TRBJ1-2	.	TRBV18	TGTGCCAGCTCACAGGGGGCGCGGCAATATGGCTACACCTTC	CASSQGARQYGYTF
.	TRBJ2-3	.	TRBV4-2	TGTGCCAGCAGCCAAGATAAGGGAGCTAGCACAGATACGCAGTATTTT	CASSQDKGASTDTQYF